The 28 T cell receptor beta chains presented below share a single source sample, sequenced in a study of PD-1 blockade in mismatch repair-deficient tumors. Generated by immunoSEQ multiplex PCR, the TCRdb table keeps only in-frame clones and is missing some. The data hold roughly 130,000 clones, with approximately 91% observed a single time. Source: peripheral blood, taken just under 74 weeks after starting pembrolizumab. These receptors were taken from an adult with mismatch repair-deficient cancer.

The chain couples TRBV7-8 to TRBJ2-1; the D is unclear. Germline loops: CDR1 SGHVS, CDR2 FQNEAQ. The CDR3 covers 12 residues. Trimming removed 1 base at V and 6 bases at J, with 4 bases between. In DNA form, the CDR3 reads TGTGCCAGCAGCTTAGGACTCAATGAGCAGTTCTTC. Its protein is CASSLGLNEQFF.

V gene TRBV6-4 combines with J gene TRBJ2-7; a weak D match, TRBD2 (6 bases). Looked up from germline, CDR1 is MRHNA and CDR2 is SNTAGT. The V gene lost 5 bases and the J gene lost 4 bases, with 15 bases spanning the gap. This CDR3 has 14 amino acids. CDR3 loop: CASSPNFGGYEQYF. The CDR3 nucleotides are TGTGCCAGCAGTCCCAACTTCGGGGGATACGAGCAGTACTTC.

To note about this clone: The same CDR3 can be traced to other DNA sequences in this sample. V usage is TRBV7-8 and J usage is TRBJ2-1; tentative D call: TRBD2 (5 bases). The CDR3 is 13 residues long. The V end was cut by 5 bases, the J end by 8 bases, with 13 bases between. CDR1 SGHVS and CDR2 FQNEAQ come from the germline V gene. The CDR3 coding sequence is TGTGCCAGCAGCCCTCCTAGGCGGGATGAGCAGTTCTTC. As protein: CASSPPRRDEQFF. Full variable domain (rest looked up from reference TRBV7-8 and TRBJ2-1): GAGVSQSPRYKVAKRGQDVALRCDPISGHVSLFWYQQALGQGPEFLTYFQNEAQLDKSGLPSDRFFAERPEGSVSTLKIQRTQQEDSAVYLCASSPPRRDEQFFGPGTRLTVL.

The chain uses TRBV2 and TRBJ1-1; the D is unclear. There are 13 residues in the CDR3. V was pared by 7 bases and J by 0 bases, with 9 bases between. Germline V gene lookup returns CDR1 SNHLY and CDR2 FYNNEI. This CDR3 reads CASIPNLNTEAFF. For the CDR3, the DNA is TGTGCCAGCATCCCCAACCTGAACACTGAAGCTTTCTTT.

CDR3 nucleotide sequence: TGCGCCAGCAGCCAAAGTCGGACTAGGGCGAACACTGAAGCTTTCTTT. It translates to CASSQSRTRANTEAFF. This rearrangement joins TRBV4-1 to TRBJ1-1; unclear D gene. The CDR3 is 16 residues long. Germline CDR1 reads MGHRA; CDR2 reads YSYEKL. Trimming left V 2 bases short and J 1 base short, with 14 bases between.

V and J are TRBV5-8 and TRBJ2-5; 10 bases are a match to TRBD2. V was clipped by 4 bases and J by 8 bases; unmatched bases: 14. CDR1 is SGHTS, CDR2 YDEGEE, per germline. The CDR3 runs to 16 residues. CDR3 in DNA: TGTGCCAGCAGCCCAGCGGGGGGGTTCGGGCAATTAACCCAGTACTTC. Protein product: CASSPAGGFGQLTQYF.

The J gene is TRBJ2-7, the V gene TRBV27, with TRBD1 as a possible D gene (6 bases). Germline loops: CDR1 MNHEY, CDR2 SMNVEV (reference sequence). The CDR3 loop spans 14 amino acids. The V end lost 2 bases, the J end lost 2 bases, and 10 bases lay between the germline ends. The CDR3 bases are TGTGCCAGCAGTTTAAGGGGGAGTGCCTACGAGCAGTACTTC. Protein product: CASSLRGSAYEQYF.

V and J are TRBV28 and TRBJ1-5; the match to TRBD1 covers 7 bases. This CDR3 has 15 amino acids. Germline V gene data show CDR1 as MDHEN and CDR2 as SYDVKM. V dropped 3 bases and J dropped 5; count of bases not matched to a gene: 7. The CDR3 protein is CASSFLGTAYQPQHF. CDR3 nucleotide sequence: TGTGCCAGCAGTTTCTTAGGGACAGCTTATCAGCCCCAGCATTTT.

The chain employs TRBV10-3 and TRBJ1-3, with TRBD1 matching over 7 bases. Germline lookup yields CDR1 ENHRY and CDR2 SYGVKD. This CDR3 contains 18 residues. V dropped 4 bases and J dropped 0; count of bases not matched to a gene: 12. The CDR3 sequence: CAISGDPDRDLSGNTIYF. CDR3 DNA sequence: TGTGCCATCAGTGGGGATCCAGACAGGGACCTCTCTGGAAACACCATATATTTT.

This chain connects TRBV27 to TRBJ1-2; a weak D match, TRBD1 (5 bases). Germline values: CDR1 MNHEY, CDR2 SMNVEV (reference sequence). Trimming removed 7 bases from V and 1 base from J, with 16 bases in between. This CDR3 contains 15 residues. The CDR3 sequence: CASKDRDEINYGYTF. CDR3 nucleotides: TGTGCCAGCAAGGACCGGGACGAGATTAACTATGGCTACACCTTC.

Only a few counts were recorded for this clone. J is TRBJ2-7 and V is TRBV6-5; 11 nucleotides align to TRBD2. The germline V gene has CDR1 MNHEY and CDR2 SVGAGI. The CDR3 length is 13 residues. Unmatched junction bases numbered 3, after V lost 8 bases and J lost 3 bases. The CDR3 is CASGTSGHYEQYF. DNA of the CDR3: TGTGCCAGCGGGACTAGCGGACACTACGAGCAGTACTTC.

This rearrangement joins TRBV7-9 to TRBJ2-7, with a possible D match to TRBD2 (6 bases). V lost 7 bases and J 6 bases, leaving 16 bases between the germline ends. CDR3 length: 13 residues. Germline V gene sequence: CDR1 SEHNR, CDR2 FQNEAQ (reference sequence). This CDR3 reads CASKEGIQSEQYF. CDR3 DNA sequence: TGTGCCAGCAAGGAGGGAATACAGAGCGAGCAGTACTTC.

The rearrangement links TRBV7-2 to TRBJ2-7; 7 bases fit TRBD1. The CDR3 contains 13 residues. The trim removed 1 base at V and 4 bases at J, leaving 1 base unmatched. From germline, CDR1 is SGHTA and CDR2 FQGNSA. The CDR3 region is CASSLGGQYEQYF. The CDR3 coding sequence is TGTGCCAGCAGCTTAGGGGGACAGTACGAGCAGTACTTC.

The rearrangement links TRBV28 to TRBJ2-2, with 11 bases aligning to TRBD2. In germline, CDR1 is MDHEN, CDR2 SYDVKM. After removal of 3 bases from V and 4 bases from J, the junction contained 1 base not matched to a gene. The CDR3 loop spans 15 amino acids. CDR3 nucleotide sequence: TGTGCCAGCAGTTTTCTAGCGGGAGGCACCGGGGAGCTGTTTTTT. Its protein product is CASSFLAGGTGELFF. The full variable domain, completed using reference TRBV28 and TRBJ2-2, is DVKVTQSSRYLVKRTGEKVFLECVQDMDHENMFWYRQDPGLGLRLIYFSYDVKMKEKGDIPEGYSVSREKKERFSLILESASTNQTSMYLCASSFLAGGTGELFFGEGSRLTVL.

This chain links TRBV7-9 with TRBJ2-1; perhaps D is TRBD1 or TRBD2 (5 bases each). The germline V and J ends were trimmed by 1 base and 0 bases, with 13 bases remaining between them. This CDR3 spans 17 amino acids. Germline lookup yields CDR1 SEHNR and CDR2 FQNEAQ (reference sequence). CDR3 amino acids: CASSLVGGGHSYNEQFF. DNA of the CDR3: TGTGCCAGCAGCTTAGTGGGTGGGGGTCACTCCTACAATGAGCAGTTCTTC.

The chain recombines TRBV4-3 with TRBJ2-1; D is ambiguous. Deletions cut 0 bases from V and 6 bases from J, with 6 bases between. Germline V gene data show CDR1 as LGHNA and CDR2 as YSLEER. This CDR3 is 13 amino acids long. CDR3 region: CASSQDLGNEQFF. The CDR3, as DNA: TGCGCCAGCAGCCAAGATTTGGGCAATGAGCAGTTCTTC.

This chain joins TRBV30 and TRBJ1-5; D is ambiguous. The CDR3 sequence is 17 residues long. The V and J ends lost 1 base and 6 bases respectively, with 22 bases between them. The germline gives CDR1 GTSNPN, CDR2 SVGIG (reference sequence). CDR3 sequence: CAWSGTSIPGGGQPQHF. The DNA of the CDR3 is TGTGCCTGGAGTGGTACATCTATCCCGGGCGGCGGTCAGCCCCAGCATTTT.

This chain uses TRBV5-1 with TRBJ2-7, with TRBD2 as a possible D gene (5 bases). This CDR3 is 14 amino acids long. The germline gives CDR1 SGHRS, CDR2 YFSETQ. V gave up 2 bases and J gave up 3 bases, with 12 bases separating them. CDR3 coding DNA: TGCGCCAGCAGCTTTCTGCGGGCCGACTACGAGCAGTACTTC. This codes for CASSFLRADYEQYF.

This sequence joins TRBV15 and TRBJ2-2; no clear D. V shed 5 bases and J shed 3 bases, with 10 bases lying between them. The germline V gene encodes CDR1 LNHNV and CDR2 YYDKDF (reference sequence). The CDR3 loop spans 14 amino acids. The CDR3 region has the DNA TGTGCCACCAGCGACCGGAGAGACACCGGGGAGCTGTTTTTT. Translation: CATSDRRDTGELFF.

In DNA form, the CDR3 reads TGTGCCAGCAGTTTACCGACCCACTTTTACAATGAGCAGTTCTTC. It translates to CASSLPTHFYNEQFF. The chain recombines TRBV28 with TRBJ2-1, with unresolved D. The CDR3 spans 15 residues. The germline V gene has CDR1 MDHEN and CDR2 SYDVKM. Trimming cost V 2 bases and J 4 bases, with 12 bases left between them.

There are a few counts of this clone. The chain recombines TRBV4-2 with TRBJ1-2; a possible D gene is TRBD1 (5 bases). V was shortened by 4 bases and J by 6 bases, with 15 bases between the two germline ends. Germline lookup yields CDR1 LGHNA and CDR2 YNFKEQ. This CDR3 region has 14 residues. CDR3 nucleotides: TGTGCCAGCAGCCCGTGGGGGGATAAGGATGGCTACACCTTC. Protein sequence: CASSPWGDKDGYTF.

The chain joins TRBV11-2 to TRBJ2-3; TRBD1 agrees at 8 bases. J gave up 2 bases and V 6 bases, and 7 bases lay outside the gene matches. Germline V lookup: CDR1 SGHAT, CDR2 FQNNGV. This CDR3 has 15 amino acids. The CDR3 reads CASSLGQGTTDTQYF. CDR3 nucleotide sequence: TGTGCCAGCAGTCTCGGACAGGGAACCACAGATACGCAGTATTTT.

The V and J genes are TRBV6-1 and TRBJ2-5; D is ambiguous. V lost 4 bases to trimming and J lost 4 bases, with 13 bases between them. The CDR3 covers 14 residues. CDR1 and CDR2 from the germline V gene are MNHNS and SASEGT. The CDR3 reads CASSVFSTPETQYF. In nucleotides, the CDR3 is TGTGCCAGCAGTGTTTTCTCGACACCAGAGACCCAGTACTTC.

The chain combines TRBV6-6 with TRBJ1-5, with 7 bases identical to TRBD1. J gave up 6 bases and V 7 bases, and 12 bases lay outside the gene matches. Germline values: CDR1 MNHNY, CDR2 SVGAGI (reference sequence). The CDR3 is 15 amino acids. The CDR3: CASTQTGIEGQPQHF. CDR3 bases: TGTGCCAGCACCCAGACAGGGATCGAGGGTCAGCCCCAGCATTTT.

The rearrangement joins TRBV7-9 to TRBJ1-2; the D gene is possibly TRBD1 (5 bases). The CDR3 runs to 12 residues. Germline V lookup: CDR1 SEHNR, CDR2 FQNEAQ (reference sequence). V was clipped by 1 base and J by 7 bases, with 7 bases between them. The CDR3 DNA follows: TGTGCCAGCAGCTTAGATCAGGGTGGCTACACCTTC. Encoded protein: CASSLDQGGYTF.

The chain employs TRBV28 and TRBJ1-4; 9 bases are a match to TRBD1. The CDR3 sequence is 12 residues long. Trimming at V came to 5 bases and at J to 12 bases, leaving 4 bases not matched to a gene. Per the germline V gene, CDR1 is MDHEN and CDR2 is SYDVKM. CDR3 sequence reads: CASSADRGELFF. In DNA, the CDR3 is TGTGCCAGCAGTGCCGACAGGGGGGAACTGTTTTTT.

This chain joins TRBV9 and TRBJ2-7, with D tentatively TRBD2 (5 bases). Trimming left V 3 bases short and J 0 bases short, with 13 bases between. CDR1 and CDR2 (germline): SGDLS, YYNGEE. CDR3 length: 15 residues. In DNA form, the CDR3 reads TGTGCCAGCAGCGGGGGTAGCGAGAGCTCCTACGAGCAGTACTTC. Translated: CASSGGSESSYEQYF. Full variable domain (missing parts from reference TRBV9 and TRBJ2-7): DSGVTQTPKHLITATGQRVTLRCSPRSGDLSVYWYQQSLDQGLQFLIQYYNGEERAKGNILERFSAQQFPDLHSELNLSSLELGDSALYFCASSGGSESSYEQYFGPGTRLTVT.

The sample holds one count of this clone. V and J are TRBV18 and TRBJ1-1, with D perhaps TRBD1 (5 bases). The CDR3 extends over 14 amino acids. Germline lookup yields CDR1 KGHSH and CDR2 LQKENI. With 2 bases removed from V and 3 bases from J, the gap between germline ends came to 10 bases. The CDR3 sequence is CASSPGAGDTEAFF. CDR3 in DNA: TGTGCCAGCTCACCAGGGGCGGGGGACACTGAAGCTTTCTTT.